This T cell receptor (beta chain) was recovered during a study of OX40 agonist ivuxolimab in advanced cancers. Study summary: Patients were dosed with the agonistic anti-OX40 (CD134) antibody ivuxolimab. One hepatocellular carcinoma and two cutaneous melanoma patients partially responded.

V trimming: 5 bases; J trimming: 4 bases; junction bases outside the gene matches: 7. The CDR3 contains 15 residues. Germline CDR1 is SGHTA and CDR2 is FQGNSA. Study-level points and caveats: It was also the case that some nonresponders had low normalized T-cell clonal expansion.

Comments on this clone: Its specificity is unknown.

TCRdb's table, derived via immunoSEQ multiplex PCR, lists solely in-frame clones and lacks some. Seen here are about 68,000 clones, 65% to 90% observed once, and the top ten hold more than 1.4%. The chain is built from TRBV7-2 and TRBJ2-2, with 7 bases matching TRBD1. The receptor was derived from an adult with an advanced solid tumor such as melanoma, head and neck, liver or kidney cancer. The sample was CD4+ or CD8+ T cells sorted from blood, taken in a trial of the OX40 agonist ivuxolimab. CDR3 sequence (DNA): TGTGCCAGCAGCGTCGCCGGGACAGCCACCGGGGAGCTGTTTTTT. Its translation: CASSVAGTATGELFF.